These 5 T cell receptor beta chains were sequenced from one sample in a study of technical replicates of blood from four donors. Clones were sequenced by immunoSEQ multiplex PCR, and TCRdb holds only the in-frame ones, with some missing. The repertoire holds around 85,000 clones, just under 95% seen once, with approximately 0.24% in the top ten. The specimen sequenced was T cells isolated from PBMCs. These receptors all come from a human donor in good health.

The chain recombines TRBV28 with TRBJ1-4, with 8 bases lining up with TRBD1. J gave up 0 bases and V 4 bases, and 1 base lay outside the gene matches. Germline CDR1 and CDR2: MDHEN and SYDVKM. The CDR3 covers 15 residues. CDR3 DNA sequence: TGTGCCAGCAGTTCACAGGGGGCAACTAATGAAAAACTGTTTTTT. Residues: CASSSQGATNEKLFF.

The chain recombines TRBV2 with TRBJ2-5, with 8 bases matching TRBD2. This CDR3 is built from 18 residues. Per the germline V gene, CDR1 is SNHLY and CDR2 is FYNNEI. Trimming cost V 5 bases and J 1 base; bases outside gene matches: 15. The CDR3 is CASSRGGGVRRPQETQYF. CDR3 sequence (DNA): TGTGCCAGCAGTCGGGGGGGCGGGGTTCGAAGACCCCAAGAGACCCAGTACTTC.

The chain links TRBV9 to TRBJ2-1; 8 bases line up with TRBD2. CDR1 is SGDLS, CDR2 YYNGEE, per germline. V shed 0 bases and J 2 bases; nucleotides not matched to a gene: 7. This CDR3 is 17 amino acids long. The chain's CDR3 is CASSVAGRGITYNEQFF. Written as DNA, the CDR3 is TGTGCCAGCAGCGTAGCCGGGAGGGGAATAACCTACAATGAGCAGTTCTTC. The complete variable domain, with remaining parts taken from reference TRBV9 and TRBJ2-1, reads DSGVTQTPKHLITATGQRVTLRCSPRSGDLSVYWYQQSLDQGLQFLIQYYNGEERAKGNILERFSAQQFPDLHSELNLSSLELGDSALYFCASSVAGRGITYNEQFFGPGTRLTVL.

This clone is a singleton in its sample. The CDR3 DNA reads TGTGCCAGCAGGCCTTCAGGGGGAATGGGCACAGATACGCAGTATTTT. Amino acid sequence: CASRPSGGMGTDTQYF. The rearrangement joins TRBV28 to TRBJ2-3; 7 bases are a match to TRBD1. In germline, CDR1 is MDHEN, CDR2 SYDVKM. With V trimmed by 6 bases and J by 1 base, 10 bases remained unmatched. CDR3 length equals 16 residues.

This chain links TRBV7-9 with TRBJ1-1, with a tentative D call TRBD1 (5 bases). The CDR3 runs to 14 residues. Germline V gene data show CDR1 as SEHNR and CDR2 as FQNEAQ (reference sequence). Trimming removed 5 bases at V and 1 base at J, with 11 bases between. The CDR3 loop reads CASSPWGGNTEAFF. In DNA, the CDR3 is TGTGCCAGCAGCCCATGGGGGGGGAACACTGAAGCTTTCTTT.